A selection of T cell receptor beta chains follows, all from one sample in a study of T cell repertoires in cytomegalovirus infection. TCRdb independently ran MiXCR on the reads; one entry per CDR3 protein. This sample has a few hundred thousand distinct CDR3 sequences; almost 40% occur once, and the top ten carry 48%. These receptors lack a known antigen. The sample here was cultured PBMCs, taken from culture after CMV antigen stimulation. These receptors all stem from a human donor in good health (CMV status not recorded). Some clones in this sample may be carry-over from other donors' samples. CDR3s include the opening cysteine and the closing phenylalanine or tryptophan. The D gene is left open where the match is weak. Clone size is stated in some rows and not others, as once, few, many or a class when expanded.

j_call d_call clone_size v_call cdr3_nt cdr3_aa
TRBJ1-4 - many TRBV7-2 TGTGCCAGCAGCTTATACACAGGCCCGATGCAAAAACTGTTTTTT CASSLYTGPMQKLFF
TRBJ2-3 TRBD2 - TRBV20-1 TGCAGTGCTAGAGACCGACTAGCGGGGGACACAGATACGCAGTATTTT CSARDRLAGDTDTQYF
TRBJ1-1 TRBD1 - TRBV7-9 TGTGCCAGCAGCCAACCTGCCGGGACAGGGGGCACTGAAGCTTTCTTT CASSQPAGTGGTEAFF
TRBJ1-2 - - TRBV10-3 TGTGCCATCAGTCTAGGGGAAATCTATGGCTACACCTTC CAISLGEIYGYTF
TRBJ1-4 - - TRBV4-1 TGCGCCAGCAGCCCGGGTGGGGGGCTCGGTGAAAAACTGTTTTTT CASSPGGGLGEKLFF
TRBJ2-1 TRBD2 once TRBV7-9 TGTGCCAGCAGCCAGGAAGGAGGACTAGCGGGAGATGAGCAGTTCTTC CASSQEGGLAGDEQFF
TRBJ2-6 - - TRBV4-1 TGCGCCAGCAGCCAACAACCCGGCCAGGGCAATTCTGGGGCCAACGTCCTGACTTTC CASSQQPGQGNSGANVLTF
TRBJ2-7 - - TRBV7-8 TGTGCCAGCAGCCCTCGGGACCTAGGGGGAGACGAGCAGTACTTC CASSPRDLGGDEQYF
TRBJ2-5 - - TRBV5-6 TGTGCCAGCAGCTCAACTACGAGAGAGACCCAGTACTTC CASSSTTRETQYF
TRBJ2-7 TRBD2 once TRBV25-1 TGTGCCAGCAGCCCCCCACTAGCGGGAGGCTTCAACTACGAGCAGTACTTC CASSPPLAGGFNYEQYF
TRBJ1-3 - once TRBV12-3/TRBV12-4 TGTGCCAGCAGTTTCTCCGCGGCGGGAAACACCATATATTTT CASSFSAAGNTIYF
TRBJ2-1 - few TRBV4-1 TGCGCCAGCACCCCGGGGAGCTCCTACAATGAGCAGTTCTTC CASTPGSSYNEQFF
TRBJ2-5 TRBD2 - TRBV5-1 TGCGCCAGCAGCGGGTCTAGCGGGGCTGGGACCCAGTACTTC CASSGSSGAGTQYF
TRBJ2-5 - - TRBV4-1 TGCGCCAGCAGCCAAGCTGGGTCTAGGGGGGAGACCCAGTACTTC CASSQAGSRGETQYF